A selection of T cell receptor beta chains follows, all from one sample in a study of vaccination and CD4 T cells after COVID-19. TCRdb re-derived calls from the PCR reads in MiXCR, one entry per CDR3 protein. The profile shows about 13,000 distinct CDR3 sequences, roughly 30% of them singletons. The antigens of these receptors remain unknown. The specimen sequenced was CD4+ T cells from blood, cultured in vitro. These receptors were collected from a human donor who had recovered from COVID-19. CDR3s include the opening cysteine and the closing phenylalanine or tryptophan. D genes are given only for firm matches. Clone size is given for some rows only: seen once, a few or many times, or a class if the clone is expanded.

cdr3_aa	cdr3_nt	j_call	d_call	v_call	clone_size
CASSEGGGGYGYTF	TGTGCCAGCAGTGAGGGGGGGGGTGGCTATGGCTACACCTTC	TRBJ1-2	-	TRBV6-1	-
CASSSSGTALSTAKNIQYF	TGTGCCAGCAGCTCCTCCGGGACAGCACTATCGACGGCCAAAAACATTCAGTACTTC	TRBJ2-4	TRBD1	TRBV5-6	-
CASSSGQGNSPLHF	TGTGCCAGCAGCTCCGGACAGGGGAATTCACCCCTCCACTTT	TRBJ1-6	TRBD1	TRBV5-4	-
CASSGGPTYNEQFF	TGTGCCAGCAGCGGGGGCCCAACCTACAATGAGCAGTTCTTC	TRBJ2-1	-	TRBV3-1	-
CASSLLKRGGYTF	TGTGCCAGCAGCCTCTTAAAAAGGGGCGGCTACACCTTC	TRBJ1-2	-	TRBV14	-
CASSEGRQILSPLHF	TGTGCCAGCAGTGAGGGGAGGCAGATTCTCTCACCCCTCCACTTT	TRBJ1-6	-	TRBV6-1	few
CASSTDGGEQYF	TGTGCCAGCAGTACGGACGGGGGGGAGCAGTACTTC	TRBJ2-7	TRBD2	TRBV2	-
CASSTFKVRGEHGPQGADTQYF	TGTGCCAGCAGCACCTTTAAGGTGCGGGGGGAACACGGACCCCAGGGGGCAGATACGCAGTATTTT	TRBJ2-3	-	TRBV21-1	few
CASRPDRGVTGELFF	TGTGCCAGCAGGCCCGACAGGGGGGTCACCGGGGAGCTGTTTTTT	TRBJ2-2	TRBD1	TRBV6-1	-
CAWSPQETQYF	TGTGCCTGGAGTCCCCAGGAGACCCAGTACTTC	TRBJ2-5	-	TRBV30	once
CASSLGIQGGREQYF	TGTGCCAGCAGCTTAGGAATCCAGGGAGGTCGCGAGCAGTACTTC	TRBJ2-7	-	TRBV7-6	few
CASNVLAGGKETQYF	TGTGCCAGCAACGTACTAGCGGGGGGCAAAGAGACCCAGTACTTC	TRBJ2-5	TRBD2	TRBV7-2	few
CASSPDRVSNYGYTF	TGTGCCAGCAGCCCAGACAGGGTGTCTAACTATGGCTACACCTTC	TRBJ1-2	TRBD1	TRBV7-8	-
CATSRGTTGINQPQHF	TGTGCCACCAGCAGGGGTACGACAGGTATCAATCAGCCCCAGCATTTT	TRBJ1-5	-	TRBV15	-
CASSEGARDYNEQFF	TGCGCCAGCAGTGAGGGGGCCAGGGACTACAATGAGCAGTTCTTC	TRBJ2-1	-	TRBV10-1	-
CASSTSWQGGEQYF	TGTGCCAGCAGTACCTCCTGGCAGGGAGGCGAGCAGTACTTC	TRBJ2-7	-	TRBV12-3/TRBV12-4	-
CASSYLWTGGANTGELFF	TGTGCCAGCAGTTATCTATGGACAGGGGGCGCGAACACCGGGGAGCTGTTTTTT	TRBJ2-2	TRBD1	TRBV6-2/TRBV6-3	few
CASSREADTQYF	TGTGCCAGCAGCCGGGAGGCAGATACGCAGTATTTT	TRBJ2-3	TRBD2	TRBV6-2/TRBV6-3	few
CSARDPGRGMNTEAFF	TGCAGTGCTAGAGATCCAGGCAGGGGCATGAACACTGAAGCTTTCTTT	TRBJ1-1	-	TRBV20-1	few
CASSDSGLRGGENTIYF	TGTGCCAGCAGTGATAGTGGCCTGCGGGGTGGAGAAAACACCATATATTTT	TRBJ1-3	-	TRBV2	-
CASSFRGPGELFF	TGTGCCAGCAGTTTCAGGGGGCCCGGGGAGCTGTTTTTT	TRBJ2-2	TRBD1	TRBV27	few
CASSIYSGGGKDTQYF	TGTGCCAGTAGTATATATTCAGGGGGTGGGAAAGATACGCAGTATTTT	TRBJ2-3	TRBD1	TRBV19	-
CASIHPGRYGYTF	TGTGCCAGCATCCACCCGGGGAGATATGGCTACACCTTC	TRBJ1-2	-	TRBV6-1	-
CAITEQAGGSEQYF	TGTGCCATCACCGAGCAGGCAGGGGGTTCCGAGCAGTACTTC	TRBJ2-7	TRBD1	TRBV10-3	-
CASSLRLGNADTQYF	TGTGCCAGCAGCCTCCGACTCGGGAATGCAGATACGCAGTATTTT	TRBJ2-3	-	TRBV6-1	-
CASSSGTGLNTEAFF	TGTGCCAGCAGCTCGGGGACAGGATTGAACACTGAAGCTTTCTTT	TRBJ1-1	TRBD1	TRBV7-2	few
CASSLSPWDNYGYTF	TGTGCCAGCAGCTTATCTCCGTGGGATAACTATGGCTACACCTTC	TRBJ1-2	-	TRBV7-2	medium-sized
CASSFGGFSGNTIYF	TGTGCCAGCAGTTTCGGCGGGTTCAGTGGAAACACCATATATTTT	TRBJ1-3	-	TRBV12-3/TRBV12-4	-
CSARDPGTGGTEAFF	TGCAGTGCTAGAGACCCCGGGACAGGGGGCACTGAAGCTTTCTTT	TRBJ1-1	TRBD1	TRBV20-1	-